This T cell receptor (beta chain) derives from a study of cytomegalovirus exposure and HLA in healthy donors. Whole-study results and caveats: The study had only CMV serostatus as immune exposure information. Researchers reportedly found TCR beta sequences accurately predicted most subjects' HLA-A and HLA-B alleles.

A remark on this clone: The antigen is undetermined.

The PCR used 60 Vbeta and 13 Jbeta primers. Generated by immunoSEQ multiplex PCR, the TCRdb table keeps only in-frame clones and is missing some. The sample carries a few hundred thousand clones, around 79% recorded once. The CDR3 is made up of 16 amino acids. With 4 bases clipped from V and 4 bases from J, the junction kept 9 bases outside the gene matches. Per germline, CDR1 LGHNA and CDR2 YSLEER. The sequenced sample was PBMCs. This receptor was obtained from a man aged 18 to 30 in good health and CMV-seronegative. The V gene is TRBV4-3, the J gene TRBJ2-2; 7 bases are a match to TRBD1. The CDR3 spells CASSRGTVRGTGELFF. Written as DNA, the CDR3 is TGCGCCAGCAGCCGAGGGACAGTAAGAGGCACCGGGGAGCTGTTTTTT.